The rows below give T cell receptor beta chains drawn from one sample of a study of blood T cell repertoires in COVID-19. The method was immunoSEQ multiplex PCR; TCRdb's version includes in-frame clones alone and lacks a portion of them. The sample lists 90,000 or so clones, around 90% seen once, with about 3.7% in the top ten. Sequenced input: peripheral blood. These receptors originate from a woman in her sixties or seventies with acute or convalescent COVID-19. CDR3s include the opening cysteine and the closing phenylalanine or tryptophan.

13	TRBJ1-5	TRBV30	CAWNQGVGQPQHF
15	TRBJ2-2	TRBV19	CASKIAGQYTGELFF
16	TRBJ2-1	TRBV24-1	CATSDSASGRYNEQFF
15	TRBJ2-3	TRBV11-1	CASSLANRHTDTQYF
14	TRBJ2-3	TRBV20-1	CSASRAASTDTQYF
16	TRBJ2-2	TRBV5-1	CASSLALAVNTGELFF
14	TRBJ2-2	TRBV27	CASKPRGVAGELFF
16	TRBJ1-5	TRBV18	CASSPKRTGGTQPQHF
15	TRBJ2-7	TRBV30	CAWSEVRGGSRLRYF
15	TRBJ2-1	TRBV5-1	CASSLEGAAYNEQFF
16	TRBJ2-3	TRBV3-1/TRBV3-2	CASSLSSGRAADTQYF
20	TRBJ2-1	TRBV13	CASSLAPKTSGGPPYNEQFF
15	TRBJ2-2	TRBV18	CASSPRRDSTGELFF
13	TRBJ2-5	TRBV29-1	CSFTGERRETQYF
16	TRBJ2-2	TRBV14	CASSRGTAFNTGELFF
15	TRBJ1-6	TRBV6-6	CASRRQGASDSPLHF
13	TRBJ1-1	TRBV10-3	CAISDYQIEKAFF
14	TRBJ1-6	TRBV6-5	CAIKPGTFGSPLHF
15	TRBJ1-6	TRBV6-6	CASSYPGQGGSPLHF
14	TRBJ2-7	TRBV28	CASSLGTGPYEQYF
13	TRBJ2-2	TRBV7-9	CASSLGSTGELFF
13	TRBJ1-1	TRBV3-1/TRBV3-2	CASSLDRDTEAFF
16	TRBJ1-1	TRBV25-1	CASRPNRDRGNTEAFF
11	TRBJ1-1	TRBV20-1	CSGIRDYRAFF
14	TRBJ2-3	TRBV29-1	CSVVGTSRSDTQYF
15	TRBJ1-5	TRBV6-5	CASRGGQNSNQPQHF
16	TRBJ2-2	TRBV3-1/TRBV3-2	CASSPMRSSRTGELFF
15	TRBJ1-5	TRBV5-3	CARSPPRGPGQPQHF
13	TRBJ2-7	TRBV30	CAWKTTGAGEQYF
14	TRBJ2-1	TRBV6-4	CASRGDFVPNEQFF
12	TRBJ2-2	TRBV6-5	CATRLNTGELFF
16	TRBJ2-1	TRBV6-6	CASSYHDGVRIYEQFF
15	TRBJ1-2	TRBV2	CASSEAAGPNYGYTF